Below, 28 T cell receptor beta chains from the same sample are listed, as sequenced in a study of shared clonotypes between healthy human individuals. Clones were sequenced by immunoSEQ multiplex PCR, and TCRdb holds only the in-frame ones, with some missing. The sample shows under 2,000,000 clones, roughly 95% of them seen only once. Positive CCR7 selection of CD45RO-negative cells yielded the naive CD8 cells, and terminally differentiated effector memory CD45RA+ cells were excluded. Sequences were obtained from naive CD8+ T cells sorted from blood. All receptors derive from a young man in good health.

The rearrangement links TRBV11-2 to TRBJ2-1; D perhaps matches TRBD1 (5 bases). Germline CDR1 reads SGHAT; CDR2 reads FQNNGV. V was pared by 3 bases and J by 5 bases, with 11 bases between. The CDR3 runs 14 residues. The CDR3 loop is CASSLGPFDNEQFF. The CDR3 bases are TGTGCCAGCAGCTTGGGGCCTTTTGACAATGAGCAGTTCTTC.

This chain joins TRBV7-3 and TRBJ2-5; no reliable D call. There are 16 residues in the CDR3. The V end lost 2 bases, the J end lost 3 bases, and 16 bases lay between the germline ends. Per germline, CDR1 SGHTA and CDR2 FQGTGA. The CDR3 protein is CASSLRLGAGKETQYF. CDR3 coding DNA: TGTGCCAGCAGCTTACGGTTAGGCGCCGGCAAAGAGACCCAGTACTTC.

The chain uses TRBV4-1 and TRBJ1-5; D gene ambiguous. The V and J ends lost 0 bases and 0 bases respectively, with 6 bases between them. Germline CDR1 is MGHRA and CDR2 is YSYEKL. This CDR3 comprises 15 residues. The CDR3 sequence is CASSQEQYSNQPQHF. The CDR3 region has the DNA TGCGCCAGCAGCCAAGAACAGTATAGCAATCAGCCCCAGCATTTT.

V gene TRBV12-5 combines with J gene TRBJ2-7; 7 bases line up with TRBD2. The V gene end was trimmed by 6 bases and the J gene end by 0 bases; junction bases not matched to a gene: 8. The CDR3 has 15 amino acids. CDR1 LGHNT and CDR2 FRNRAP come from the germline V gene. DNA of the CDR3: TGTGCTAGTGGGCCGGGACTACCTAACTCCTACGAGCAGTACTTC. This gives the protein CASGPGLPNSYEQYF.

In DNA, the CDR3 is TGCAGCGTACAGGGGACGTACGAGCAGTACTTC. Translated, it gives CSVQGTYEQYF. The gene calls are TRBV29-1 and TRBJ2-7; 7 bases agree with TRBD1. The V gene's germline CDR1 is SQVTM and CDR2 ANQGSEA. This CDR3 contains 11 residues. Germline trimming cut 6 bases from V and 4 bases from J; bases unmatched to any gene: 3.

The rearrangement links TRBV10-3 to TRBJ1-2; 10 bases map to TRBD1. Germline loops: CDR1 ENHRY, CDR2 SYGVKD. The V segment lost 2 bases and the J segment 3 bases; nucleotides outside the gene matches: 6. The CDR3 runs 16 residues. CDR3: CAISEATGGSDYGYTF. The CDR3 region has the DNA TGTGCCATCAGTGAGGCGACAGGGGGCTCTGACTATGGCTACACCTTC.

The J gene is TRBJ1-1, the V gene TRBV7-9, with D hard to call. The V end was cut by 6 bases, the J end by 5 bases, with 10 bases between. Germline lookup yields CDR1 SEHNR and CDR2 FQNEAQ (reference sequence). CDR3 length equals 12 residues. CDR3 sequence (DNA): TGTGCCAGCAGTTCTAGATGGACTGAAGCTTTCTTT. Residues: CASSSRWTEAFF. Filled out from reference TRBV7-9 and TRBJ1-1, the complete variable domain reads DTGVSQNPRHKITKRGQNVTFRCDPISEHNRLYWYRQTLGQGPEFLTYFQNEAQLEKSRLLSDRFSAERPKGSFSTLEIQRTEQGDSAMYLCASSSRWTEAFFGQGTRLTVV.

The chain joins TRBV7-6 to TRBJ2-1; 9 bases map to TRBD2. CDR3 length: 15 residues. V lost 1 base to trimming and J lost 7 bases; unmatched junction nucleotides: 5. The germline V gene has CDR1 SGHVS and CDR2 FNYEAQ. The CDR3 DNA reads TGTGCCAGCAGCTTAGGAGTAGCGGGGGCAAATGAGCAGTTCTTC. Translating it yields CASSLGVAGANEQFF.

The gene calls are TRBV29-1 and TRBJ2-5, with D possibly being TRBD1 or TRBD2 (6 bases each). The V and J ends lost 7 bases and 2 bases respectively, with 14 bases between them. Germline assignment: CDR1 SQVTM and CDR2 ANQGSEA. CDR3 length: 13 residues. The CDR3 loop is CSAHTGRQETQYF. CDR3 sequence (DNA): TGCAGCGCACACACAGGGAGGCAAGAGACCCAGTACTTC.

The genes are TRBV11-2 and TRBJ2-7; 9 bases agree with TRBD2. V dropped 1 base and J dropped 5; count of bases not matched to a gene: 3. The CDR3 covers 14 residues. CDR1 and CDR2 (germline): SGHAT, FQNNGV. CDR3 nucleotide sequence: TGTGCCAGCAGCTTAGGTAGCGGGAGCCACGAGCAGTACTTC. Translated, it gives CASSLGSGSHEQYF.

The gene calls are TRBV4-1 and TRBJ2-3; D remains ambiguous. Trimming cost V 0 bases and J 4 bases, with 8 bases left between them. The CDR3 extends over 14 amino acids. Looked up from germline, CDR1 is MGHRA and CDR2 is YSYEKL. Here the CDR3 DNA reads TGCGCCAGCAGCCAAGACAGAATCCCAGATACGCAGTATTTT. Translation: CASSQDRIPDTQYF.

The table lists this clone with a few counts. The chain uses TRBV5-1 and TRBJ1-2; the D is unclear. The CDR3 runs to 15 residues. Per the germline V gene, CDR1 is SGHRS and CDR2 is YFSETQ. Trimming shortened V by 0 bases and J by 1 base, and 10 bases separated the two germline ends. The CDR3 nucleotides read TGCGCCAGCAGCTTGGGCTTTCAGGATAACTATGGCTACACCTTC. It specifies CASSLGFQDNYGYTF.

V and J are TRBV11-3 and TRBJ2-1, with a tentative D call TRBD2 (5 bases). The germline V and J ends were trimmed by 4 bases and 6 bases, with 16 bases remaining between them. CDR1 and CDR2 (germline): SGHNT, YENEEA. This CDR3 comprises 15 residues. The CDR3 spells CASSSSAGGLNEQFF. CDR3 bases: TGTGCCAGCAGCTCCTCCGCCGGCGGGCTCAATGAGCAGTTCTTC.

CDR3 sequence: CASTTWDNEQFF. The CDR3 coding sequence is TGTGCCAGCACTACCTGGGACAATGAGCAGTTCTTC. The J gene is TRBJ2-1, the V gene TRBV2; D uncertain. Deletions cut 7 bases from V and 5 bases from J, with 9 bases between. CDR1 and CDR2 from the germline V gene are SNHLY and FYNNEI. CDR3 length: 12 amino acids.

Worth noting for this clone: Other DNA sequences from this sample encode an identical CDR3 as well. The rearrangement joins TRBV27 to TRBJ2-7, with a weak D call TRBD1 (5 bases). The V gene's germline CDR1 is MNHEY and CDR2 SMNVEV (reference sequence). This CDR3 comprises 14 residues. V lost 3 bases and J 2 bases, leaving 11 bases between the germline ends. The CDR3 sequence: CASSFTGGAYEQYF. CDR3 DNA sequence: TGTGCCAGCAGTTTTACAGGCGGCGCCTACGAGCAGTACTTC.

The chain recombines TRBV7-6 with TRBJ1-3, with a weak D call TRBD1 (5 bases). CDR3 size: 12 residues. V shed 3 bases and J shed 8 bases, with 8 bases lying between them. CDR1 and CDR2 from the germline V gene are SGHVS and FNYEAQ. The CDR3 loop is CASSFMGDTIYF. DNA of the CDR3: TGTGCCAGCAGCTTTATGGGGGACACCATATATTTT.

This chain links TRBV2 with TRBJ2-7; no firm D call. CDR1 SNHLY and CDR2 FYNNEI come from the germline V gene. V was clipped by 6 bases and J by 0 bases, with 15 bases between them. This CDR3 contains 15 residues. For the CDR3, the DNA is TGTGCCAGCAGAGGGCTCCCAACCAGCTCCTACGAGCAGTACTTC. The encoded protein is CASRGLPTSSYEQYF.

V gene TRBV4-1 combines with J gene TRBJ2-3; 16 nucleotides line up with TRBD2. The CDR3 sequence is 18 residues long. Germline V gene lookup returns CDR1 MGHRA and CDR2 YSYEKL. The trim removed 4 bases at V and 1 base at J, leaving 5 bases unmatched. The CDR3 here is CASSPGLAGGQGTDTQYF. In DNA form, the CDR3 reads TGCGCCAGCAGCCCGGGACTAGCGGGGGGGCAGGGCACAGATACGCAGTATTTT.

Of note for this clone: Its ends do not fully match the called genes, so a read error is possible. The chain has TRBV2 and TRBJ1-2; D is ambiguous. The CDR3 has 15 residues. Germline V CDR1 and CDR2: SNHLY, FYNNEI. The CDR3 DNA is TGTGCCAGCAGTGAAAGTCACCTAGAAAACTATGACTACACCTTC. It is translated as CASSESHLENYDYTF.

As regards this clone: Other DNA sequences of this sample code for an identical CDR3. The chain employs TRBV4-1 and TRBJ2-1; 8 nucleotides align to TRBD1. This CDR3 has 15 amino acids. Germline CDR1 MGHRA, CDR2 YSYEKL. J gave up 0 bases and V 2 bases, and 0 bases lay outside the gene matches. The CDR3 protein is CASSQTGGSYNEQFF. In DNA form, the CDR3 reads TGCGCCAGCAGCCAAACAGGGGGCTCCTACAATGAGCAGTTCTTC.

V and J are TRBV10-2 and TRBJ1-2; D might be TRBD1 (5 bases). Deletions cut 3 bases from V and 4 bases from J, with 18 bases between. This CDR3 spans 16 amino acids. CDR1 is WSHSY, CDR2 SAAADI, per germline. The CDR3 loop is CASSEEMGRDAYGYTF. DNA of the CDR3: TGCGCCAGCAGTGAAGAGATGGGCAGGGACGCCTATGGCTACACCTTC.

The chain employs TRBV6-1 and TRBJ1-6; 7 positions agree with TRBD1. Germline lookup yields CDR1 MNHNS and CDR2 SASEGT. The CDR3 spans 16 residues. Trimming took 2 bases from V and 5 from J; bases not matched to a gene: 6. Here the CDR3 DNA reads TGTGCCAGCAGTGAACTCCAACAGGGGAATAATTCACCCCTCCACTTT. Its translation: CASSELQQGNNSPLHF.

J is TRBJ2-3 and V is TRBV6-5; 9 nucleotides agree with TRBD1. The J segment lost 2 bases and the V segment lost 0 bases, leaving 3 bases of the junction unmatched. Per germline, CDR1 MNHEY and CDR2 SVGAGI. The CDR3 length is 16 residues. DNA for the CDR3: TGTGCCAGCAGTTACTCTGGGACAGGGCCCACAGATACGCAGTATTTT. Translation gives CASSYSGTGPTDTQYF.

The rearrangement uses TRBV5-6 and TRBJ1-5; D remains ambiguous. The CDR3 loop spans 15 amino acids. Between the trimmed V and J ends, which lost 2 bases and 1 base, there was a span of 10 bases. Germline V gives CDR1 SGHDT, CDR2 YYEEEE. The CDR3 loop is CASSLWENSNQPQHF. The CDR3 DNA follows: TGTGCCAGCAGCTTATGGGAAAACAGCAATCAGCCCCAGCATTTT. Full variable domain (remainder filled in from reference TRBV5-6 and TRBJ1-5): DAGVTQSPTHLIKTRGQQVTLRCSPKSGHDTVSWYQQALGQGPQFIFQYYEEEERQRGNFPDRFSGHQFPNYSSELNVNALLLGDSALYLCASSLWENSNQPQHFGDGTRLSIL.

The V call is TRBV2, the J call TRBJ2-7, with D possibly matching TRBD2 (6 bases). Germline V lookup: CDR1 SNHLY, CDR2 FYNNEI. V lost 2 bases and J 3 bases, leaving 8 bases between the germline ends. This CDR3 region has 13 residues. For the CDR3, the DNA is TGTGCCAGCAGTGAATCTAGCGTCTACGAGCAGTACTTC. Protein product: CASSESSVYEQYF.

A remark on this clone: In the same sample, other DNA sequences code for this CDR3. This sequence joins TRBV5-6 and TRBJ1-1; the D is unclear. The CDR3 runs to 13 residues. V lost 0 bases and J 0 bases, leaving 3 bases between the germline ends. CDR1 is SGHDT, CDR2 YYEEEE, per germline. The DNA for the CDR3 is TGTGCCAGCAGCTTGGGGATGAACACTGAAGCTTTCTTT. Amino acid sequence: CASSLGMNTEAFF.

This clone was seen a few times. The chain joins TRBV5-1 to TRBJ1-1; D gene ambiguous. Per germline, CDR1 SGHRS and CDR2 YFSETQ. This CDR3 is built from 13 residues. Trimming left V 6 bases short and J 5 bases short, with 14 bases between. CDR3 region: CASTQVGATEAFF. The CDR3 coding sequence is TGCGCCAGCACCCAGGTGGGTGCGACTGAAGCTTTCTTT.

This sequence joins TRBV5-4 and TRBJ2-1, with D uncertain. The V gene lost 1 base and the J gene lost 15 bases, with 17 bases spanning the gap. Germline V gene sequence: CDR1 SGHNT, CDR2 YYREEE (reference sequence). CDR3 size: 13 residues. The CDR3 loop reads CASSLKGLEVGFF. The CDR3, as DNA: TGTGCCAGCAGCTTGAAAGGCCTAGAAGTTGGGTTCTTC.